This T cell receptor (beta chain) stems from a study of blood T cells in healthy people across ages. A second roughly 6 to 11 cycle PCR used barcoded and J-beta primers. MiXCR, applied by TCRdb to the 5' RACE reads, yields one record per CDR3 protein. The table has some 790,000 distinct CDR3 sequences, roughly 26% seen once. V shed 3 bases and J shed 11 bases, with 23 bases lying between them. Germline-derived CDR1 and CDR2 are SGDLS and YYNGEE. This CDR3 has 15 amino acids. The rearrangement links TRBV9 to TRBJ2-5, with D possibly matching TRBD2 (7 bases). This sequence was found in a woman aged 80 or over in good health. The sample was blood. In DNA, the CDR3 is TGTGCCAGCAGCGCGCGGGGGACACCCTCGTTAGAGCAGTACTTC. Amino acids: CASSARGTPSLEQYF.